This TCR beta chain is drawn from a study of OX40 agonist ivuxolimab in advanced cancers. Across the whole study: Prior therapy, whether anti-PD-1, anti-PD-L1 or anti-CTLA-4, was allowed, and approximately 40% had some. Three patients had partial responses: one hepatocellular carcinoma, two cutaneous melanoma. Study-wide findings and caveats: Expanded peripheral T cells had an undetermined antigen specificity. More expanded clones were found, on average, in CD8+ than in CD4+ T cells.

TCRdb's copy holds only in-frame clones and misses some; the assay was immunoSEQ multiplex PCR. The sample has tens of thousands of clones; roughly 94% are singletons. About this clone: Antigen: not known.

Germline CDR1 and CDR2: LNHDA and SQIVND (reference sequence). The CDR3 length is 16 residues. V was pared by 3 bases and J by 1 base, with 4 bases of the junction left unmatched. The clonotype was recovered from an adult with an advanced solid tumor such as melanoma, head and neck, liver or kidney cancer. Sequences were derived from CD4+ or CD8+ T cells sorted from blood, sampled in a trial of the OX40 agonist ivuxolimab. The chain is built from TRBV19 and TRBJ2-5; TRBD1 matches 11 bases. The CDR3 nucleotides are TGTGCCAGTAGTATTGGGGACAGGGGGTCCCAAGAGACCCAGTACTTC. This gives the protein CASSIGDRGSQETQYF.